A single sample is the source of the 25 T cell receptor beta chains below, sequenced in a study of regulatory T cells in long-lasting Graves disease. The authors built TCR beta libraries using iRepertoire HTBI primers and Arm-PCR of CDR3 regions. TCRdb redid the calling of the multiplex PCR reads with MiXCR, one entry per CDR3 protein. In the table there are 680,000 or so distinct CDR3 sequences, roughly 15% of which are singletons. Indicated time point: newly diagnosed GD, antithyroid drugs for less than 3 months. Preparation of the TCR library used RNA extracted from PBMCs. This sample also appeared in a second study, on T cells in Graves' hyperthyroidism and ophthalmopathy.

Sample: peripheral blood mononuclear cells (PBMCs), taken at new diagnosis, from a patient treated with antithyroid drugs. The receptors shown here come from a woman aged 25-40 years with Graves disease.

This clonotype has a count of ten or more. V is TRBV7-2 and J is TRBJ2-7, with 12 bases that match TRBD2. CDR1 is SGHTA, CDR2 FQGNSA, per germline. CDR3 length equals 14 residues. The ends lost 8 bases at V and 4 bases at J; junction bases unmatched: 6. CDR3 bases: TGTGCCAGCGGGACTAGCGGGTTAGGGTACGAGCAGTACTTC. Amino acids: CASGTSGLGYEQYF.

This chain uses TRBV5-1 with TRBJ1-2, with D perhaps TRBD1 (5 bases). CDR3 size: 15 residues. The germline CDR1 and CDR2 sequences are SGHRS and YFSETQ. V was clipped by 3 bases and J by 5 bases, with 17 bases between them. This CDR3 reads CASSSPDKGLYGYTF. CDR3 nucleotide sequence: TGCGCCAGCAGCTCTCCAGACAAGGGACTATATGGCTACACCTTC.

V and J are TRBV20-1 and TRBJ2-5, with D uncertain. This CDR3 is 12 amino acids long. Germline CDR1 and CDR2: DFQATT and SNEGSKA (reference sequence). With 5 bases removed from V and 2 bases from J, the gap between germline ends came to 9 bases. The CDR3 nucleotides read TGCAGTGCTGTTCATTTACAAGAGACCCAGTACTTC. Protein product: CSAVHLQETQYF.

There are many counts of this clonotype. The genes are TRBV6-1 and TRBJ1-4; D gene uncertain. The length of the CDR3 is 13 residues. The V and J ends lost 10 bases and 6 bases respectively, with 15 bases between them. Germline lookup yields CDR1 MNHNS and CDR2 SASEGT. The DNA for the CDR3 is TGTGCCATCCAAAGGAGGGAGTATGAAAAACTGTTTTTT. Encoded protein: CAIQRREYEKLFF.

This clonotype was counted ten times or more. The gene calls are TRBV19 and TRBJ1-4, with D perhaps matching TRBD1 (6 bases). The germline V gene has CDR1 LNHDA and CDR2 SQIVND (reference sequence). Trimming took off 6 bases at V and 4 bases at J, with 12 bases between the two ends. This CDR3 comprises 14 residues. CDR3 sequence reads: CASRRTVDNEKLFF. In DNA, the CDR3 is TGTGCCAGTAGAAGGACAGTCGATAATGAAAAACTGTTTTTT.

This clonotype was picked up a small number of times. The genes are TRBV4-1 and TRBJ1-4, with 7 positions matching TRBD1. The V segment lost 4 bases and the J segment 5 bases; nucleotides outside the gene matches: 10. The CDR3 spans 16 residues. Germline CDR1 MGHRA, CDR2 YSYEKL. The CDR3 DNA sequence: TGCGCCAGCAGCCGGCTTCCGGGACAGTTGAATGAAAAACTGTTTTTT. Amino acids: CASSRLPGQLNEKLFF.

This clonotype was picked up a small number of times. This sequence joins TRBV7-8 and TRBJ1-5; TRBD1 agrees at 8 bases. V lost 5 bases, J lost 1 base, and 7 bases stayed unmatched. Per the germline V gene, CDR1 is SGHVS and CDR2 is FQNEAQ. The CDR3 contains 16 residues. CDR3 amino acids: CASSRETGGSNQPQHF. CDR3 sequence (DNA): TGTGCCAGCAGCCGTGAAACAGGGGGAAGCAATCAGCCCCAGCATTTT.

This clonotype was counted between two and nine times. The chain has TRBV12-3 or TRBV12-4 and TRBJ2-2, with 14 bases lining up with TRBD2. V trimming: 4 bases; J trimming: 4 bases; junction bases outside the gene matches: 5. The CDR3 is 17 residues long. In DNA, the CDR3 is TGTGCCAGCAGTTGGACTAGCGGGAGGAGCGGCACCGGGGAGCTGTTTTTT. Amino acids: CASSWTSGRSGTGELFF.

The chain recombines TRBV9 with TRBJ2-1, with TRBD2 as a possible D gene (7 bases). This CDR3 region has 18 residues. Trimming shortened V by 4 bases and J by 4 bases, and 24 bases separated the two germline ends. The germline CDR1 and CDR2 sequences are SGDLS and YYNGEE. The CDR3 spells CASSSPDRKLAPYNEQFF. The DNA of the CDR3 is TGTGCCAGCAGCTCGCCGGACAGAAAACTAGCGCCTTACAATGAGCAGTTCTTC.

This clonotype was detected ten times or more. The V gene is TRBV6-1, the J gene TRBJ1-5; D ambiguous. V was shortened by 2 bases and J by 5 bases, with 7 bases between the two germline ends. Germline V gene data show CDR1 as MNHNS and CDR2 as SASEGT. The CDR3 runs to 13 residues. CDR3 amino acids: CASSEKGYQPQHF. The CDR3 bases are TGTGCCAGCAGTGAAAAGGGCTATCAGCCCCAGCATTTT.

This clonotype was detected once. This rearrangement joins TRBV30 to TRBJ2-7; the D call may be TRBD1 or TRBD2 (5 bases each). The CDR3 loop spans 16 amino acids. V lost 4 bases and J 1 base, leaving 20 bases between the germline ends. The germline CDR1 and CDR2 sequences are GTSNPN and SVGIG (reference sequence). The CDR3 coding sequence is TGTGCCTGGACCCCCAGGGTCAGGACTTTATCCTACGAGCAGTACTTC. It specifies CAWTPRVRTLSYEQYF.

Many counts were recorded for this clonotype. The chain has TRBV4-2 and TRBJ1-6, with D possibly matching TRBD1 (5 bases). Germline CDR1 reads LGHNA; CDR2 reads YNFKEQ. The CDR3 is 15 amino acids. V was clipped by 0 bases and J by 9 bases, with 12 bases between them. The CDR3: CASSQDDSTVSPLHF. CDR3 DNA: TGTGCCAGCAGCCAAGATGACAGCACGGTTTCACCCCTCCACTTT.

The rearrangement links TRBV3-1 to TRBJ1-3; D is perhaps TRBD1 (5 bases). Germline CDR1 is LGHDT and CDR2 is YNNKEL (reference sequence). Trimming stripped 0 bases from V and 2 bases from J, with 14 bases between. The CDR3 covers 17 residues. This CDR3 reads CASSQDLVRGPGNTIYF. DNA for the CDR3: TGTGCCAGCAGCCAAGATCTGGTCCGGGGACCTGGAAACACCATATATTTT.

The genes are TRBV27 and TRBJ2-7, with 11 bases matching TRBD2. J was trimmed by 2 bases and V by 7 bases; bases with no gene match: 7. CDR1 and CDR2 from the germline V gene are MNHEY and SMNVEV (reference sequence). The CDR3 has 15 amino acids. CDR3 protein: CASTPGTSGPYEQYF. The CDR3 DNA follows: TGTGCCAGCACCCCGGGGACTAGCGGACCCTACGAGCAGTACTTC.

This clonotype was recorded many times. The CDR3 DNA is TGTGCCAGCAGTTTAAAAGGATGGGGTGAAAAACTGTTTTTT. Translation: CASSLKGWGEKLFF. This sequence joins TRBV28 and TRBJ1-4, with D uncertain. Trimming stripped 2 bases from V and 7 bases from J, with 11 bases between. The CDR3 has 14 residues. CDR1 and CDR2 from the germline V gene are MDHEN and SYDVKM.

Many counts were recorded for this clonotype. This chain uses TRBV7-8 with TRBJ2-7, with TRBD1 identical over 7 bases. In germline, CDR1 is SGHVS, CDR2 FQNEAQ. J lost 2 bases, V lost 1 base, and 8 bases had no gene match. The CDR3 is made up of 16 amino acids. CDR3 amino acids: CASSLGGTATTYEQYF. The CDR3 nucleotides are TGTGCCAGCAGCTTAGGAGGGACAGCCACGACCTACGAGCAGTACTTC.

This clonotype was detected many times. V usage is TRBV7-8 and J usage is TRBJ1-1, with D perhaps TRBD1 (5 bases). The ends were cut back, 5 bases at V and 1 base at J, with 14 bases in the middle. Looked up from germline, CDR1 is SGHVS and CDR2 is FQNEAQ. This CDR3 is 15 amino acids long. The CDR3 DNA is TGTGCCAGCAGCCCGGTCTCTGGGGGGAACACTGAAGCTTTCTTT. Amino acids: CASSPVSGGNTEAFF. Full variable domain (outside the CDR3, taken from reference TRBV7-8 and TRBJ1-1): GAGVSQSPRYKVAKRGQDVALRCDPISGHVSLFWYQQALGQGPEFLTYFQNEAQLDKSGLPSDRFFAERPEGSVSTLKIQRTQQEDSAVYLCASSPVSGGNTEAFFGQGTRLTVV.

The chain couples TRBV20-1 to TRBJ2-5; 9 bases line up with TRBD2. Per the germline V gene, CDR1 is DFQATT and CDR2 is SNEGSKA (reference sequence). V shed 1 base and J 1 base; nucleotides not matched to a gene: 4. CDR3 length: 15 amino acids. The CDR3: CSARGWGLAQETQYF. The DNA of the CDR3 is TGCAGTGCTAGAGGGTGGGGACTAGCCCAAGAGACCCAGTACTTC.

The V call is TRBV5-1, the J call TRBJ2-1, with a tentative D call TRBD1 (6 bases). The V end lost 2 bases, the J end lost 6 bases, and 30 bases lay between the germline ends. The length of the CDR3 is 20 residues. Germline values: CDR1 SGHRS, CDR2 YFSETQ. CDR3 region: CASSFPGTQPGVRVINEQFF. In DNA form, the CDR3 reads TGCGCCAGCAGCTTCCCCGGGACCCAGCCAGGGGTGCGGGTGATCAATGAGCAGTTCTTC. Looking up the rest from reference TRBV5-1 and TRBJ2-1 gives the full variable domain: KAGVTQTPRYLIKTRGQQVTLSCSPISGHRSVSWYQQTPGQGLQFLFEYFSETQRNKGNFPGRFSGRQFSNSRSEMNVSTLELGDSALYLCASSFPGTQPGVRVINEQFFGPGTRLTVL.

This clonotype was detected ten times or more. J is TRBJ1-2 and V is TRBV28; 7 bases agree with TRBD1. The J segment lost 4 bases and the V segment lost 2 bases, leaving 1 base of the junction unmatched. The CDR3 covers 13 residues. The V gene's germline CDR1 is MDHEN and CDR2 SYDVKM. CDR3 protein: CASSLGTAYGYTF. In DNA, the CDR3 is TGTGCCAGCAGTTTAGGGACAGCCTATGGCTACACCTTC.

V is TRBV20-1 and J is TRBJ2-2; D not resolved. V lost 7 bases, J lost 2 bases, and 8 bases lay in between. The CDR3 sequence is 12 residues long. Germline assignment: CDR1 DFQATT and CDR2 SNEGSKA (reference sequence). CDR3 residues: CSVLENTGELFF. The CDR3 bases are TGCAGTGTTCTGGAAAACACCGGGGAGCTGTTTTTT.

This clonotype was seen a handful of times. V usage is TRBV28 and J usage is TRBJ1-2, with 7 nucleotides matching TRBD1. The length of the CDR3 is 15 residues. Germline CDR1 is MDHEN and CDR2 is SYDVKM. V trimming: 6 bases; J trimming: 1 base; junction bases outside the gene matches: 8. The CDR3 region is CASRGTGAVNYGYTF. DNA of the CDR3: TGTGCCAGCAGGGGAACAGGGGCGGTTAACTATGGCTACACCTTC.

Written as DNA, the CDR3 is TGTGCCAGCAGCCCGACAGGGGGCGTGAGGAATTCACCCCTCCACTTT. Amino acids: CASSPTGGVRNSPLHF. V gene TRBV27 combines with J gene TRBJ1-6; 10 nucleotides line up with TRBD1. The V gene end was trimmed by 6 bases and the J gene end by 7 bases; junction bases not matched to a gene: 9. CDR1 is MNHEY, CDR2 SMNVEV, per germline (reference sequence). The CDR3 consists of 16 residues.

There are a few counts of this clonotype. The chain links TRBV5-6 to TRBJ2-1; weak D call: TRBD2 (6 bases). V lost 7 bases and J 2 bases, leaving 13 bases between the germline ends. Germline CDR1 and CDR2: SGHDT and YYEEEE. The CDR3 runs 14 residues. The CDR3 sequence is CASVRDSAYNEQFF. CDR3 nucleotides: TGTGCCAGCGTGCGGGACTCTGCCTACAATGAGCAGTTCTTC.

The chain recombines TRBV9 with TRBJ2-5, with TRBD1 as a possible D gene (10 bases). Germline V gene lookup returns CDR1 SGDLS and CDR2 YYNGEE. Trimming stripped 6 bases from V and 4 bases from J, with 19 bases between. The CDR3 has 15 residues. Here the CDR3 DNA reads TGTGCCAGCAACCTAGCGGGACAGGGGTTAGAGACCCAGTACTTC. Amino acids: CASNLAGQGLETQYF.